The 13 T cell receptor beta chains presented below share a single source sample, sequenced in a study of T-cell reconstitution after alpha-beta-depleted transplantation in children. Library preparation (for TCRbeta) was performed with unique molecular identifiers. TCRdb independently ran MiXCR on the PCR reads; one entry per CDR3 protein. The top ten hold 10% of the sample, which has 250,000 to 350,000 distinct CDR3 sequences, approximately 9.8% seen once. The sequences come from PBMCs from the stem cell graft donor, collected from the stem cell graft. The source of these receptors is a human donor who donated a stem cell graft to a child with SCID.

This clonotype was seen a few times. This chain connects TRBV20-1 to TRBJ2-7; possible D gene TRBD1, 6 bases. The CDR3 is 11 amino acids. Between the trimmed V and J ends, which lost 4 bases and 6 bases, there was a span of 10 bases. CDR1 and CDR2 from the germline V gene are DFQATT and SNEGSKA (reference sequence). The CDR3 here is CSAKRGTEQYF. The CDR3 DNA reads as TGCAGTGCTAAAAGGGGGACCGAGCAGTACTTC.

V and J are TRBV6-2 or TRBV6-3 and TRBJ1-6; unclear D gene. The CDR3 is 12 amino acids. The germline gives CDR1 MNHEY, CDR2 SVGEGT. V was cut by 0 bases and J by 9 bases, with 3 bases left in between. CDR3 nucleotides: TGTGCCAGCAGTTACTCGTCTTCACCCCTCCACTTT. Protein product: CASSYSSSPLHF.

The V call is TRBV5-1, the J call TRBJ2-3; TRBD2 matches 16 bases. Germline loops: CDR1 SGHRS, CDR2 YFSETQ. The CDR3 has 15 amino acids. The J segment lost 9 bases and the V segment lost 4 bases, leaving 5 bases of the junction unmatched. The chain's CDR3 is CASSGTSGGGLTQYF. For the CDR3, the DNA is TGCGCCAGCAGCGGGACTAGCGGGGGGGGATTGACGCAGTATTTT.

This clonotype was found a few times. The chain has TRBV7-3 and TRBJ2-5, with a possible D match to TRBD1 (6 bases). The CDR3 contains 16 residues. V shed 5 bases and J shed 3 bases, with 19 bases lying between them. Germline V gene data show CDR1 as SGHTA and CDR2 as FQGTGA. In DNA, the CDR3 is TGTGCCAGCAGCAATCCTTTAGGACAGAAGAAAGAGACCCAGTACTTC. Translating gives CASSNPLGQKKETQYF.

This clonotype has ten or more counts. The chain links TRBV27 to TRBJ2-5; tentatively, D is TRBD1 (5 bases). Between the trimmed V and J ends, which lost 0 bases and 3 bases, there was a span of 8 bases. CDR1 is MNHEY, CDR2 SMNVEV, per germline (reference sequence). The CDR3 totals 14 residues. CDR3 nucleotide sequence: TGTGCCAGCAGTTTATCGTTAGGGGAAGAGACCCAGTACTTC. Amino acid sequence: CASSLSLGEETQYF.

The chain uses TRBV7-9 and TRBJ2-5; 7 bases agree with TRBD1. This CDR3 spans 14 amino acids. Germline V gives CDR1 SEHNR, CDR2 FQNEAQ (reference sequence). The V and J ends lost 1 base and 5 bases, in that order; junction bases with no gene match: 4. CDR3 sequence: CASSLVGTAETQYF. The DNA of the CDR3 is TGTGCCAGCAGCTTAGTAGGGACAGCTGAGACCCAGTACTTC.

This clonotype was observed a few times. CDR3 amino acids: CASSLFQGGKNIQYF. For the CDR3, the DNA is TGTGCCAGCAGTTTATTCCAGGGGGGCAAAAACATTCAGTACTTC. The rearrangement links TRBV27 to TRBJ2-4; weak D call: TRBD1 (7 bases). Germline CDR1 reads MNHEY; CDR2 reads SMNVEV (reference sequence). CDR3 length equals 15 residues. The V and J ends lost 1 base and 3 bases respectively, with 10 bases between them.

This clonotype was observed at least ten times. J is TRBJ2-7 and V is TRBV10-3; D may be TRBD2 (5 bases). Trimming pared 6 bases from V and 4 bases from J, leaving 13 bases between. Germline V gives CDR1 ENHRY, CDR2 SYGVKD. The length of the CDR3 is 13 residues. CDR3 sequence (DNA): TGTGCCATCAGGTCGACGGAGGTTTACGAGCAGTACTTC. Its protein is CAIRSTEVYEQYF.

V is TRBV7-6 and J is TRBJ1-1, with a weak D call TRBD1 (5 bases). Germline V gene sequence: CDR1 SGHVS, CDR2 FNYEAQ. The CDR3 is 11 residues long. The V and J ends lost 6 bases and 6 bases respectively, with 8 bases between them. The CDR3 region is CASSTGAEAFF. DNA for the CDR3: TGTGCCAGCAGTACGGGGGCTGAAGCTTTCTTT.

This clonotype occurred a few times. V and J are TRBV5-6 and TRBJ1-1, with D unresolved. V was clipped by 0 bases and J by 3 bases, with 12 bases between them. Germline V lookup: CDR1 SGHDT, CDR2 YYEEEE. This CDR3 contains 15 residues. As DNA, the CDR3 is TGTGCCAGCAGCTTGGGGGCTAGCCGTTACACTGAAGCTTTCTTT. It codes for CASSLGASRYTEAFF.

The chain is built from TRBV12-3 or TRBV12-4 and TRBJ1-2, with a tentative D call TRBD1 (5 bases). V lost 5 bases and J 2 bases, leaving 18 bases between the germline ends. The CDR3 runs 16 residues. The CDR3 spells CASSLVRDGPNYGYTF. The CDR3 DNA is TGTGCCAGCAGTCTCGTTCGGGACGGCCCAAACTATGGCTACACCTTC.

This clonotype was seen only a few times. The chain carries TRBV29-1 and TRBJ2-1, with D tentatively TRBD2 (7 bases). The germline gives CDR1 SQVTM, CDR2 ANQGSEA. The CDR3 is 14 amino acids. The V and J ends lost 6 bases and 5 bases respectively, with 17 bases between them. The CDR3 loop is CSVRGGGRNNEQFF. CDR3 nucleotides: TGCAGCGTGCGAGGGGGGGGGAGAAACAATGAGCAGTTCTTC.

The chain joins TRBV2 to TRBJ2-2, with D unclear. Looked up from germline, CDR1 is SNHLY and CDR2 is FYNNEI. The CDR3 covers 13 residues. V lost 7 bases and J 3 bases, leaving 9 bases between the germline ends. The CDR3 DNA is TGTGCCAGCAAGGGCGGTTACACCGGGGAGCTGTTTTTT. Translating it yields CASKGGYTGELFF.